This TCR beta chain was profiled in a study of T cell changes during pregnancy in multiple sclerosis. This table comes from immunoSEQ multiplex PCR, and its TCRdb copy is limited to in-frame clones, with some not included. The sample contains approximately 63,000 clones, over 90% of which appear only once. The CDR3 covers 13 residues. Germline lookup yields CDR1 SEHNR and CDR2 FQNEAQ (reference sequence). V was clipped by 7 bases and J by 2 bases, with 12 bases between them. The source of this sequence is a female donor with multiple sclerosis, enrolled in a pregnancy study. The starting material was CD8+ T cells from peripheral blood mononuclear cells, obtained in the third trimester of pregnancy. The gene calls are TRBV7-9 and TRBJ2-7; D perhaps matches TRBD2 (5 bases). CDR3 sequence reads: CASIRESPYEQYF. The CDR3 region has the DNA TGTGCCAGCATACGGGAAAGCCCCTACGAGCAGTACTTC. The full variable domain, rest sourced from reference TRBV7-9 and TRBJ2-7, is DTGVSQNPRHKITKRGQNVTFRCDPISEHNRLYWYRQTLGQGPEFLTYFQNEAQLEKSRLLSDRFSAERPKGSFSTLEIQRTEQGDSAMYLCASIRESPYEQYFGPGTRLTVT.